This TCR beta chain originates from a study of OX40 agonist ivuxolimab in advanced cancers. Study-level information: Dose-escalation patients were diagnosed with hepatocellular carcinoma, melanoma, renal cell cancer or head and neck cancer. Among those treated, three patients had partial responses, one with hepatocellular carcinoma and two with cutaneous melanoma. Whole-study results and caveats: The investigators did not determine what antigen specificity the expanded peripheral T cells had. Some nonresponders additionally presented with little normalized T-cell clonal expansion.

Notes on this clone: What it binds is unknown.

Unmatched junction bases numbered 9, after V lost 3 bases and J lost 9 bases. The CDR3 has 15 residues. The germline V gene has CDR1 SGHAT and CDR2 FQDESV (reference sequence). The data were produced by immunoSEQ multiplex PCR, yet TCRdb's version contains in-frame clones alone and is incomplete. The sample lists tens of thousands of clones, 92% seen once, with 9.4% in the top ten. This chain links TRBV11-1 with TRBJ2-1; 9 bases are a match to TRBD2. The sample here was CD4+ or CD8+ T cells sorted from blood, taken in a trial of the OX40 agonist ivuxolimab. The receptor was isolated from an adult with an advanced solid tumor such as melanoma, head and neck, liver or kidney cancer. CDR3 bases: TGTGCCAGCAGCTTCTCTAGCGGGGCGCCGGGTGAGCAGTTCTTC. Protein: CASSFSSGAPGEQFF.